This T cell receptor beta chain emerged from a study of cytomegalovirus exposure and HLA in healthy donors. Study overall: A previous analysis identified approximately 110 million unique TCR beta sequences derived from roughly 180 million T cells. HLA-typed donors were the source of about 85 million unique TCRs held in an early data release. Overall study results and limits: A later analysis showed that HLA-associated TCR beta chains had undergone more clonal expansion than equally common others.

Germline V CDR1 and CDR2: ENHRY, SYGVKD. The CDR3 loop spans 13 amino acids. Between the trimmed V and J ends, which lost 4 bases and 0 bases, there was a span of 7 bases. With regard to this clone: Its target is not known.

The PCR used 60 Vbeta and 13 Jbeta primers. Some clones are missing from TCRdb's copy, which holds only in-frame ones; the method was immunoSEQ multiplex PCR. The top ten clones hold less than 2% of a sample with 130,000 to 150,000 clones, over 60% of them seen once. The specimen was PBMCs. The chain is built from TRBV10-3 and TRBJ2-7; possibly TRBD1 for D (5 bases). This clonotype was obtained from a woman aged 25-40 years in good health and CMV-seronegative. CDR3 residues: CAISVDISYEQYF. The CDR3 DNA is TGTGCCATCAGTGTGGACATCTCCTACGAGCAGTACTTC.